This T cell receptor (beta chain) was sequenced for a study of spatial heterogeneity in lung cancer. Across the whole study: Sequencing covered available follow-up PBMC samples collected a median of roughly two years after resection. Each time, sequencing found more beta-chain sequences than alpha-chain sequences. Overall study findings and caveats: Ubiquitous expanded tumor TCRs were observed in blood more at resection than follow-up.

Time point: blood at routine non-recurrence follow-up after resection. Whole RNA was taken from tumor, nontumor lung or frozen PBMC; it was then sequenced unsorted. In its sample, this clonotype was seen a few times. The antigen remains undetermined. Unique molecular identifiers, one per molecule, were present on every TCR cDNA molecule. TCRdb analysed the 5' RACE reads with MiXCR anew, one entry per CDR3 protein. The table shows more than 95,000 distinct CDR3 sequences, with 12% occurring only once. The CDR3 spans 15 residues. CDR1 and CDR2 from the germline V gene are SGHAT and FQNNGV. V lost 5 bases and J lost 1; bases outside the gene matches: 7.

The TCR comes from a male donor with early-stage non-small cell lung cancer. Sequenced here: PBMCs, sampled at follow-up. This chain links TRBV11-2 with TRBJ2-7, with TRBD1 identical over 8 bases. In nucleotides, the CDR3 is TGTGCCAGCAGCACCGAGGACAGGGTTTCCTACGAGCAGTACTTC. Protein: CASSTEDRVSYEQYF.